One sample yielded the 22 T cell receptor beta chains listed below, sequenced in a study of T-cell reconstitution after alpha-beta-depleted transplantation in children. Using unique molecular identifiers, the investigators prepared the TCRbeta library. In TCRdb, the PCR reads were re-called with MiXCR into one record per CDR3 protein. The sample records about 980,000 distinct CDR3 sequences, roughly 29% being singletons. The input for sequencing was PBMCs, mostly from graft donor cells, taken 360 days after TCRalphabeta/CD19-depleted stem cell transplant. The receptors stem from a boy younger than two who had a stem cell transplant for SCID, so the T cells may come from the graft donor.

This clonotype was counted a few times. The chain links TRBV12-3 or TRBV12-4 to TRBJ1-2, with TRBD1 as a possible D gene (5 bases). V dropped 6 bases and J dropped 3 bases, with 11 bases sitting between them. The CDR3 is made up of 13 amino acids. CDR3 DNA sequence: TGTGCCAGCAGCTGGGGGACGGACTATGGCTACACCTTC. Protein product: CASSWGTDYGYTF.

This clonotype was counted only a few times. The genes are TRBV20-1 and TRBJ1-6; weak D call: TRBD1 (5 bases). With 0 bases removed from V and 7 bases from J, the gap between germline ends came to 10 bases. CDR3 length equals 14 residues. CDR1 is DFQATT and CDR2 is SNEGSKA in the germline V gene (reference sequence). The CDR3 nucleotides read TGCAGTGCTAGAGATGGGGGTCTAAATTCACCCCTCCACTTT. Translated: CSARDGGLNSPLHF.

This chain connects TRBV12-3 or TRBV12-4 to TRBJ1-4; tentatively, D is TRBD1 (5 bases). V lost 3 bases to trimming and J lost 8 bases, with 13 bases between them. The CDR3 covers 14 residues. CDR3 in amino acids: CASSLGRASEKLFF. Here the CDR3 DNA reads TGTGCCAGCAGTTTGGGACGAGCAAGCGAAAAACTGTTTTTT.

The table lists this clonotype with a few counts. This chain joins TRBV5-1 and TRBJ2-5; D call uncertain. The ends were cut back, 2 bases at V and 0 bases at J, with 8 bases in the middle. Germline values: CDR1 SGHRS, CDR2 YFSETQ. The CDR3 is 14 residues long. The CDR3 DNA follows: TGCGCCAGCAGCTTACACGGCCACCAAGAGACCCAGTACTTC. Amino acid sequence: CASSLHGHQETQYF.

CDR3 sequence (DNA): TGTGCCAGCAGTTATAAGGGGACGGGGTGGGAGACCCAGTACTTC. It is translated as CASSYKGTGWETQYF. This rearrangement joins TRBV6-5 to TRBJ2-5; D is tentatively TRBD1 or TRBD2 (5 bases each). There are 15 residues in the CDR3. Looked up from germline, CDR1 is MNHEY and CDR2 is SVGAGI. V dropped 3 bases and J dropped 5 bases, with 16 bases sitting between them.

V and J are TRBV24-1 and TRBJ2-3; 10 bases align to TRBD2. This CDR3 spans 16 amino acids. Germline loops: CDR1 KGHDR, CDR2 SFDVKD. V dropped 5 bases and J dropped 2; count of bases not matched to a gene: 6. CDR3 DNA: TGTGCCACCAGTGGGCCACTAGCGGGGTCCACAGATACGCAGTATTTT. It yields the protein CATSGPLAGSTDTQYF.

CDR3 sequence (DNA): TGCAGTGCCCGGAGGCGTCTCAATGAAAAACTGTTTTTT. Its translation is CSARRRLNEKLFF. V is TRBV20-1 and J is TRBJ1-4, with unresolved D. The CDR3 consists of 13 residues. The V gene lost 6 bases and the J gene lost 5 bases, with 13 bases spanning the gap. Germline V gene lookup returns CDR1 DFQATT and CDR2 SNEGSKA (reference sequence).

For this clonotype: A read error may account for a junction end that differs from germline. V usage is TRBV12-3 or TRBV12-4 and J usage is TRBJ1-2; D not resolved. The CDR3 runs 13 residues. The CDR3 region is CASSLGMGYGYTF. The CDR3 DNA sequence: TGTGCCAGCAGCTTAGGGATGGGCTATGGCTACACCTTC.

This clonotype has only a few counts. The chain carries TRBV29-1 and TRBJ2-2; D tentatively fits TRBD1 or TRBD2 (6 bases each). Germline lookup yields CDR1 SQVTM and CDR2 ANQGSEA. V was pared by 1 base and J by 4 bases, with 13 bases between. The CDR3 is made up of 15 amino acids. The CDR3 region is CSVEGGQGGTGELFF. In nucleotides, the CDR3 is TGCAGCGTTGAAGGGGGGCAGGGAGGCACCGGGGAGCTGTTTTTT.

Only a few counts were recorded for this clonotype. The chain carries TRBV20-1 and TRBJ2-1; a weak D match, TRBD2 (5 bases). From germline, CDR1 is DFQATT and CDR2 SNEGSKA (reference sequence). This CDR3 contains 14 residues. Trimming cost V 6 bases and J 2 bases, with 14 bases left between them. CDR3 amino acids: CSAAGWRTYNEQFF. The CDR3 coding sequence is TGCAGTGCAGCAGGCTGGAGGACCTACAATGAGCAGTTCTTC.

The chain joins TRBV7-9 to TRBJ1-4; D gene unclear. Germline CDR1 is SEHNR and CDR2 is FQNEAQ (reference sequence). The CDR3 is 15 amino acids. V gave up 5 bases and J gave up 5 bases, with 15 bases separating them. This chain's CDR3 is CASSAGRAGNEKLFF. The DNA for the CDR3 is TGTGCCAGCAGCGCCGGCCGGGCGGGGAATGAAAAACTGTTTTTT.

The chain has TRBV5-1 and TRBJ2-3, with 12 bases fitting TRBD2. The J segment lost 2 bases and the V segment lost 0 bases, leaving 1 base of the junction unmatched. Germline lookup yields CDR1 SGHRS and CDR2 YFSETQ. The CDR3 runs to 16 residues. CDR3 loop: CASSLGTSGATDTQYF. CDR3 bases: TGCGCCAGCAGCTTGGGGACTAGCGGGGCCACAGATACGCAGTATTTT.

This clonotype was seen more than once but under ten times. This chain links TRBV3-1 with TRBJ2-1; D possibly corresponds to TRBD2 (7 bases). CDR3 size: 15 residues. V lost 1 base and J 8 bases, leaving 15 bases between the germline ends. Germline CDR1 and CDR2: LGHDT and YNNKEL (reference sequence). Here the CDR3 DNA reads TGTGCCAGCAGCCAAGTGTGGGGGGGGGCCTATGAGCAGTTCTTC. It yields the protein CASSQVWGGAYEQFF.

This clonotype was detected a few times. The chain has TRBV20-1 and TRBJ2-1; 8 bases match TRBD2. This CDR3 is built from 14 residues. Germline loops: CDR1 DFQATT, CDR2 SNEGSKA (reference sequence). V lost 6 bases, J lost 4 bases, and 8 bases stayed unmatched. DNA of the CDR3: TGCAGTGCCCCGGCAGCGGGGGTATACAATGAGCAGTTCTTC. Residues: CSAPAAGVYNEQFF.

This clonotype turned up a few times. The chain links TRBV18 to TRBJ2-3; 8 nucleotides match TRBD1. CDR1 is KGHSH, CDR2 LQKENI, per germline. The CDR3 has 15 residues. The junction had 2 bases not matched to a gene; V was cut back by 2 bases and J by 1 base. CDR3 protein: CASSPSQGGTDTQYF. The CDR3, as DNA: TGTGCCAGCTCACCATCACAGGGGGGCACAGATACGCAGTATTTT.

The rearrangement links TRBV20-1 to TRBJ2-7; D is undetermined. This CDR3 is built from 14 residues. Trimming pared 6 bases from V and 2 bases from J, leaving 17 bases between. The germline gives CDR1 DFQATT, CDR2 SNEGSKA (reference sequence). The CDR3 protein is CSALGAGRTYEQYF. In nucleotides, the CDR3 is TGCAGTGCCCTCGGCGCAGGCCGGACCTACGAGCAGTACTTC.

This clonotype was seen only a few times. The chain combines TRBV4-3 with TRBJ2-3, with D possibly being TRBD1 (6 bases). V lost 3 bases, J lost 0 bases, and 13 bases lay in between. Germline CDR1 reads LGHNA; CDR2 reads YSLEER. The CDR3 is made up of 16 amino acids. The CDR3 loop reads CASSQWRQASTDTQYF. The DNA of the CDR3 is TGCGCCAGCAGCCAGTGGAGACAGGCTAGCACAGATACGCAGTATTTT.

CDR3 loop: CASSFFPGPEAFF. DNA of the CDR3: TGTGCCAGCAGTTTCTTTCCGGGCCCAGAAGCTTTCTTT. The chain uses TRBV12-3 or TRBV12-4 and TRBJ1-1; D unresolved. The CDR3 is made up of 13 amino acids. V lost 3 bases, J lost 8 bases, and 13 bases lay in between.

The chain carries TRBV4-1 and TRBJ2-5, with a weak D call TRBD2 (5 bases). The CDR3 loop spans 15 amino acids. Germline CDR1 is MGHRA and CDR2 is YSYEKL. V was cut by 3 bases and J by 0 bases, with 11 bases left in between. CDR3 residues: CASSQRAIYQETQYF. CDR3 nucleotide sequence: TGCGCCAGCAGCCAGAGGGCTATATACCAAGAGACCCAGTACTTC.

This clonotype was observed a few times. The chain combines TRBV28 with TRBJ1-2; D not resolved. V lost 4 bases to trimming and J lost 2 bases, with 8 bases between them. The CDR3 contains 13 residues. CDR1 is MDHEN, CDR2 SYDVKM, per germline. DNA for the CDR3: TGTGCCAGCAGTTCGGCCCGAAACTATGGCTACACCTTC. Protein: CASSSARNYGYTF.

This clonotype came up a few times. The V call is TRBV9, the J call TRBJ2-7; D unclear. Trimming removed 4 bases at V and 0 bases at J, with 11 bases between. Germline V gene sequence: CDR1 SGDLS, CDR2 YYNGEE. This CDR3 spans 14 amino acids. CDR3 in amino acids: CASSRRQNSYEQYF. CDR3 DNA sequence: TGTGCCAGCAGCCGTCGGCAAAACTCCTACGAGCAGTACTTC.

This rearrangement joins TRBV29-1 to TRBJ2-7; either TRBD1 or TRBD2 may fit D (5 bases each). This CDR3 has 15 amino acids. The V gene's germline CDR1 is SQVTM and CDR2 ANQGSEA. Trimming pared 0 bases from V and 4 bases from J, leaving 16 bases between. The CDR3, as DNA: TGCAGCGTTGAAGATCGGACCTGGGGGATATACGAGCAGTACTTC. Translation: CSVEDRTWGIYEQYF.